The clone carrying this TCR beta chain was detected once. TCRdb keeps only in-frame clones here, not all; method: immunoSEQ multiplex PCR. The table lists around 120,000 clones, 87% of them singletons, with less than 30% in the top ten. The data are from a study of blood T cell repertoires in COVID-19. The overall study: Samples taken during acute and convalescent COVID-19 were collected in the United States, Italy and Spain.

CDR3 length: 14 amino acids. Germline lookup yields CDR1 SNHLY and CDR2 FYNNEI. The J segment lost 5 bases and the V segment lost 6 bases, leaving 6 bases of the junction unmatched. This chain links TRBV2 with TRBJ2-1, with TRBD2 matching 8 bases. Specimen: peripheral blood. The sequence was collected from a woman in her sixties or seventies with acute or convalescent COVID-19. The CDR3 loop is CASRVSGGNNEQFF. CDR3 bases: TGTGCCAGCAGGGTAAGCGGGGGAAACAATGAGCAGTTCTTC.